This TCR beta chain was sequenced during a study of cytomegalovirus exposure and HLA in healthy donors (dated by TCRdb to the late 2010s). The study in broad terms: An earlier analysis of a few hundred of the donors reported approximately 280 Gb of sequence data and 100 million to 120 million unique TCR beta sequences obtained from about 179 million T cells. The number of donors typed differed by locus, with roughly 629-640 for A, B, C, DRB1 and DQB1, roughly 550 for DQA1, 600 to 610 for DPA1, and around 450 for DPB1. In addition to the first cohort of 650 to 800 subjects, a separate validation cohort of under 150 different subjects was used. The study was designed to test whether signatures of past pathogen exposure could be identified by cataloging public T cell receptors. A few DR-DQ haplotypes were treated as single units for association and clustering because of strong linkage in the cohort. The study used immunosequencing to profile the T cell repertoires of some 600 subjects and linked those repertoires to cytomegalovirus serostatus. The genetic ancestry cluster associated with self-reported Caucasian donors included approximately 85% of the 300 to 450 genotyped donors. In a later genetic analysis, genome-wide SNP genotypes for about 55% of the roughly 700 donors were used, and that subset was treated as a discovery cohort. In an earlier analysis of about 590 of the donors, high-throughput TCR beta sequencing was used to judge whether each TCR beta V gene segment behaved as functional or pseudogenic. Every repertoire in the discovery cohort had been generated on one and the same sequencing platform. Roughly 300 gigabases of sequencing data and 70 million to 95 million unique TCR sequences made up an early release that covered several hundred HLA-typed donors. On average, roughly 240,000 unique TCR beta nucleotide sequences were sequenced per donor among about 400 genotyped donors of the cohort, with roughly 18% of those sequences being non-productive. Donor age, sex, ethnicity and CMV serostatus were compiled alongside the repertoire data. In the later analysis, no new phenotypic data were used to find candidate immune exposures; instead, reliance was placed on TCR beta sequences and their occurrence across donors. High-throughput TCR immunosequencing, statistical association of individual TCRs with disease status, and machine learning were combined to predict cytomegalovirus infection status. HLA typing included class I and class II loci at four-digit resolution. A later analysis re-examined previously published TCR beta repertoires from over 500 donors and added high-resolution HLA genotyping to investigate patterns of TCR occurrence. Study-wide findings and limitations: It was suggested by the authors that the approach could potentially be generalized to other disease states and immunological phenotypes. In a later analysis, HLA-associated TCR beta chains showed more clonal expansion and lower generation probabilities than non-associated chains that were equally common. Roughly uniform sequencing depth across donors was assumed in presence/absence analyses, although this assumption may not hold. A later analysis found that most CMV-associated TCR beta chains appeared HLA-restricted, with HLA associations seemingly driven largely by CMV exposure. In a later genetic analysis, fewer N-insertions in productive TCRs were reported among donors in an Asian-associated ancestry cluster than the roughly 640-donor mean. Because HLA typing was unavailable for some donors at each locus, only the typed subset was used in association tests. A few of the identified cytomegalovirus-associated TCR beta chains were confirmed in vitro to be specific for cytomegalovirus antigens. In the study, around 150 TCR beta chains were listed as associated with cytomegalovirus. V-gene and J-gene trimming of TCR beta chains was associated with a missense DCLRE1C variant in a later genetic analysis, and the association was replicated in an independent cohort. The classifier was reported to diagnose cytomegalovirus status with high specificity and sensitivity in both the original and validation cohorts. Only TCR beta chains were sequenced in this cohort, and the absence of alpha or paired-chain data limited detectable features. Correlated functional status among segregating V segments might be attributable to linkage disequilibrium, but an unknown experimental factor could not be ruled out. A further reported finding was that TCR beta sequences accurately predicted the HLA-A and HLA-B alleles for most subjects in the first cohort. A cluster of highly shared sequence variants was judged likely to represent a technical artifact of the sequencing pipeline. Most TCR sequences were seen in very few donors, while some public TCRs were found in many individuals. The 87-base-pair reads could not distinguish some IMGT-functional V segments, including TRBV6-2 and TRBV6-3, so those segments were excluded. For the cohort, immune exposure information was limited to CMV serostatus. According to a later analysis, parvovirus B19, influenza, CMV and Epstein-Barr virus appeared linked to several top co-occurrence clusters. A later analysis found that TCR association rates varied across HLA loci, with DRB1 alleles showing the most associated TCRs and HLA-C alleles the fewest. Because counts were too low, roughly 18 rarely observed V segments, including chromosome 9 orphons, were left out of the earlier analysis of 587 of the donors. An earlier analysis of 587 of the donors showed that most TCR beta V segments appeared in productive rearrangements either about 87% or about 30% of the time, which broadly matched IMGT annotations. A later analysis associated roughly 17,000 TCR beta sequences with specific HLA alleles at a false discovery rate of 0.05. When HLA alleles, especially DR and DQ, strongly co-occurred, TCR associations were difficult to assign to individual alleles.

Libraries were prepared through the immunoSEQ multiplex PCR assay. For the multiplex PCR, a mixture combining 60 forward primers for TCR Vbeta segments and 13 reverse primers for TCR Jbeta segments was used. The CDR3 region of rearranged TCR beta genes was amplified from genomic DNA with a multiplex PCR assay. The Illumina HiSeq System was used to sequence the amplified TCR beta libraries as 87-base-pair reads. As for the authors' bioinformatics: Across the roughly 600 repertoires, a later analysis counted roughly 77 million unique TCR beta chains, 9 million to 14 million of which were shared by at least two donors. To remove PCR and sequencing errors, raw reads were error-corrected and collapsed into unique sequences using a nearest-neighbor algorithm that merged closely related sequences. To assign V, D and J gene segments, CDR3 sequences were aligned to IMGT reference sequences. For a sequence to be retained, a match of at least six nucleotides was required to both a V gene segment and a J gene segment. A rearrangement counted as productive if the CDR3 had no stop codons and remained in frame with V and J, and every other rearrangement counted as non-productive. CDR3 was defined according to IMGT convention as the region running from the second conserved V-encoded cysteine to the conserved J-encoded phenylalanine. The earlier analysis of about 500 of the donors excluded sequences that lacked an unambiguous match to a single V gene segment. In an earlier analysis of approximately 610 of the donors, V segments were called functional above 56.7% productive rearrangements and were called segregating when the between-donor standard deviation exceeded 5%. A statistical classification framework was developed to diagnose cytomegalovirus status using the catalog of TCR beta chain sequences. In a later analysis, TCR nucleotide sequences were compared against IMGT/GENE-DB human TR gene sequences so that V and J genes could be assigned. In a later analysis, CDR3 sequences and most-parsimonious VDJ recombination scenarios were assigned using the TCRdist pipeline. In a later analysis, every TCR beta chain was defined by the combination of its CDR3 amino acid sequence and its V-gene family, and reads without a unique V-gene family were dropped. As a way to deal with suspected cross-contamination and a sequencing artifact, a later analysis dropped more than 500 nucleotide sequences that were highly shared and had low generation probability. For each public chain, a later analysis derived a clonal expansion index from normalized ranks of inferred template counts within each repertoire. In a later analysis, generation probabilities were computed with a VDJ recombination model fitted to out-of-frame rearrangements, and the resulting probabilities were checked against IGoR. Hypergeometric tests were used in a later analysis to score TCR-TCR, TCR-HLA and TCR-CMV co-occurrence, with a repertoire-size bias correction applied to the TCR pairs. In a later analysis, false discovery rates were estimated by permuting HLA or CMV assignments 20 times. In a later analysis, co-occurring TCRs were grouped using DBSCAN, and TCRdist sequence similarity was added for clustering within HLA-allele-positive subsets. For co-occurrence clustering, repertoires with fewer than 30,000 or more than 120,000 public chains were excluded, along with roughly 5 repertoires with anomalous nucleotide sharing. TCRdb holds this immuneACCESS table with in-frame rearrangements only. Some clones are missing; in checked studies, unresolved V genes explain under half, and the rest has no known cause. V and J calls and clone size are copied from that table; D and trimming were computed from the DNA. This sample lists 150,000 or so clones; 80% were detected once. The ten top clones hold about 5% of the sample.

Turning to this clone: It has no known antigen specificity. There are no base qualities to consult, and no much larger clone falls within one base.

In total, 630 or so healthy bone marrow donors made up the cohort. All cohort members were sampled while nominally healthy, although unrecorded immune exposures were likely present. The donor was CMV seropositive and belonged to the group of more than 250 seropositive cohort members. A peripheral blood sample was provided by each donor, and peripheral blood mononuclear cells were used for TCR beta sequencing. Genomic DNA extraction from the blood cell samples was performed with the Qiagen DNeasy Blood Extraction Kit. Reading the germline V gene gives CDR1 SGHTA and CDR2 FQGNSA. Trimming accounts for 3 bases at V and 0 bases at J, while the number of junction bases matched to no gene is 8. Measured from the cysteine to the phenylalanine, the CDR3 is 17 residues long. The only DNA kept is the CDR3, 51 bases in frame from the first base.

Specimen: PBMCs. The chain joins TRBV7-2 to TRBJ2-4; 7 central nucleotides agree with TRBD1. This sequence was found in a woman between 45 and 65 years old in good health and CMV-seropositive. The DNA sequence reads TGTGCCAGCAGCTTGCTACCGGGACAGCTAGCCAAAAACATTCAGTACTTC. It translates to CASSLLPGQLAKNIQYF.